Listed here are 24 T cell receptor beta chains from one sample, sequenced in a study of blood T cell repertoires in COVID-19. TCRdb keeps only in-frame clones here, not all; method: immunoSEQ multiplex PCR. The sample shows approximately 94,000 clones, less than 85% of them seen only once. Sequencing was performed on peripheral blood. Receptors originate from a human donor in a cohort sampled during active COVID-19.

This clone was observed once. This sequence joins TRBV20-1 and TRBJ2-3; D is uncertain. This CDR3 has 12 amino acids. The germline V and J ends were trimmed by 3 bases and 6 bases, with 10 bases remaining between them. The germline V gene has CDR1 DFQATT and CDR2 SNEGSKA (reference sequence). The DNA of the CDR3 is TGCAGTGCTAGTTCCCTGTTTGATACGCAGTATTTT. It specifies CSASSLFDTQYF.

This rearrangement joins TRBV6-5 to TRBJ2-1; D might be TRBD1 (6 bases). The CDR3 is made up of 13 amino acids. CDR1 and CDR2 (germline): MNHEY, SVGAGI. The ends were cut back, 4 bases at V and 5 bases at J, with 9 bases in the middle. CDR3 bases: TGTGCCAGCAGTTCAGACAGGAACAATGAGCAGTTCTTC. It specifies CASSSDRNNEQFF.

The rearrangement uses TRBV29-1 and TRBJ2-3; D call uncertain. CDR3 length: 12 residues. Germline CDR1 reads SQVTM; CDR2 reads ANQGSEA. The V end lost 7 bases, the J end lost 4 bases, and 12 bases lay between the germline ends. CDR3 in amino acids: CSGGKFPDTQYF. CDR3 DNA sequence: TGCAGCGGAGGAAAGTTTCCAGATACGCAGTATTTT.

This chain connects TRBV5-6 to TRBJ2-1, with 8 bases aligning to TRBD2. The length of the CDR3 is 16 residues. Germline lookup yields CDR1 SGHDT and CDR2 YYEEEE. V dropped 4 bases and J dropped 2; count of bases not matched to a gene: 8. CDR3 residues: CASSGPLAETYNEQFF. The CDR3 bases are TGTGCCAGCAGCGGACCACTAGCGGAAACCTACAATGAGCAGTTCTTC.

This clone was counted between two and nine times. This chain links TRBV28 with TRBJ2-2; 12 bases are shared with TRBD2. The CDR3 runs to 16 residues. The germline gives CDR1 MDHEN, CDR2 SYDVKM. V shed 6 bases, J shed 5 bases, and the junction held 7 bases outside the gene matches. The CDR3: CASSRSLAGGTGELFF. CDR3 sequence (DNA): TGTGCCAGCAGCCGGTCCCTAGCGGGAGGGACCGGGGAGCTGTTTTTT.

The V and J genes are TRBV5-5 and TRBJ1-1; possible D gene TRBD1, 6 bases. The ends were cut back, 2 bases at V and 6 bases at J, with 17 bases in the middle. The CDR3 spans 15 residues. The germline V gene has CDR1 SGHKS and CDR2 YYEKEE (reference sequence). This CDR3 reads CASSLMDSFSSEAFF. Here the CDR3 DNA reads TGTGCCAGCAGCTTAATGGACAGTTTCTCCTCTGAAGCTTTCTTT.

The chain employs TRBV7-2 and TRBJ2-3, with TRBD1 matching over 10 bases. Trimming took 5 bases from V and 5 from J; bases not matched to a gene: 13. The CDR3 consists of 17 residues. Germline V CDR1 and CDR2: SGHTA, FQGNSA. The CDR3 region has the DNA TGTGCCAGCAGCGAAAGGACAGGGGGAGGACCACAAGATACGCAGTATTTT. It codes for CASSERTGGGPQDTQYF.

The chain couples TRBV19 to TRBJ1-1; 8 nucleotides line up with TRBD1. V trimming: 5 bases; J trimming: 4 bases; junction bases outside the gene matches: 9. The CDR3 contains 15 residues. Germline assignment: CDR1 LNHDA and CDR2 SQIVND (reference sequence). Written as DNA, the CDR3 is TGTGCCAGTAGTGTAACAGGGGGGTCGCCCACTGAAGCTTTCTTT. Translated: CASSVTGGSPTEAFF.

The J gene is TRBJ1-4, the V gene TRBV5-1, with 7 bases aligning to TRBD1. J gave up 0 bases and V 4 bases, and 6 bases lay outside the gene matches. The length of the CDR3 is 16 residues. Germline CDR1 is SGHRS and CDR2 is YFSETQ. CDR3 sequence: CASSQGQPPTNEKLFF. CDR3 nucleotides: TGCGCCAGCAGCCAGGGACAGCCCCCAACTAATGAAAAACTGTTTTTT.

The V call is TRBV28, the J call TRBJ1-3; TRBD1 might be the D (6 bases). Looked up from germline, CDR1 is MDHEN and CDR2 is SYDVKM. CDR3 length: 14 residues. Trimming cost V 8 bases and J 2 bases, with 13 bases left between them. CDR3 loop: CASALGQTGNTIYF. The CDR3 DNA sequence: TGTGCCAGCGCATTAGGACAGACTGGAAACACCATATATTTT.

The chain joins TRBV10-3 to TRBJ1-2, with 7 bases matching TRBD1. Losses at the gene ends were 9 bases for V and 2 bases for J; bases not matched to a gene: 6. The CDR3 consists of 13 residues. CDR1 is ENHRY, CDR2 SYGVKD, per germline. CDR3 DNA: TGTGCCATAGATCCGGGACAGAACTATGGCTACACCTTC. Translation gives CAIDPGQNYGYTF.

The rearrangement uses TRBV7-9 and TRBJ1-2; TRBD1 agrees at 7 bases. CDR1 and CDR2 (germline): SEHNR, FQNEAQ (reference sequence). This CDR3 comprises 15 residues. The V segment lost 4 bases and the J segment 10 bases; nucleotides outside the gene matches: 15. This CDR3 reads CASSSGQVYTLDYTF. As DNA, the CDR3 is TGTGCCAGCAGCTCCGGACAGGTTTATACTCTGGACTACACCTTC. Variable domain in full (rest from reference TRBV7-9 and TRBJ1-2): DTGVSQNPRHKITKRGQNVTFRCDPISEHNRLYWYRQTLGQGPEFLTYFQNEAQLEKSRLLSDRFSAERPKGSFSTLEIQRTEQGDSAMYLCASSSGQVYTLDYTFGSGTRLTVV.

The chain recombines TRBV7-2 with TRBJ2-2, with D perhaps TRBD2 (5 bases). The V and J ends lost 5 bases and 4 bases respectively, with 17 bases between them. The CDR3 is 16 residues long. Germline V gene sequence: CDR1 SGHTA, CDR2 FQGNSA. In nucleotides, the CDR3 is TGTGCCAGCAGCCCCCCCGGGGTGAGAACCACCGGGGAGCTGTTTTTT. It specifies CASSPPGVRTTGELFF.

This sequence joins TRBV6-2 or TRBV6-3 and TRBJ2-1, with 7 bases lining up with TRBD2. CDR1 is MNHEY, CDR2 SVGEGT, per germline. The length of the CDR3 is 15 residues. V gave up 0 bases and J gave up 2 bases; unmatched junction bases: 1. The DNA for the CDR3 is TGTGCCAGCAGTTACTCGGCGGGGGCCTACAATGAGCAGTTCTTC. Amino acid sequence: CASSYSAGAYNEQFF.

CDR3 DNA sequence: TGCAGTGCCCCCGGGGAAGGCGCCGTATATTTT. This gives the protein CSAPGEGAVYF. The gene calls are TRBV20-1 and TRBJ1-3, with D unclear. Between the trimmed V and J ends, which lost 6 bases and 14 bases, there was a span of 17 bases. The CDR3 runs 11 residues. Germline V gene lookup returns CDR1 DFQATT and CDR2 SNEGSKA (reference sequence).

V is TRBV27 and J is TRBJ2-1; no reliable D call. Trimming shortened V by 6 bases and J by 9 bases, and 9 bases separated the two germline ends. Per germline, CDR1 MNHEY and CDR2 SMNVEV (reference sequence). The CDR3 loop spans 11 amino acids. The CDR3 region has the DNA TGTGCCAGCAGCTTCCCGGGTGAGCAGTTCTTC. It codes for CASSFPGEQFF.

V gene TRBV11-2 combines with J gene TRBJ2-3; D possibly corresponds to TRBD1 (6 bases). Germline-derived CDR1 and CDR2 are SGHAT and FQNNGV. Trimming stripped 2 bases from V and 0 bases from J, with 18 bases between. CDR3 size: 18 residues. The CDR3 DNA is TGTGCCAGCAGCTTAACGACAGGTTTTCCTTCTAGCACAGATACGCAGTATTTT. Its protein is CASSLTTGFPSSTDTQYF.

V and J are TRBV19 and TRBJ1-5; the D is unclear. In germline, CDR1 is LNHDA, CDR2 SQIVND (reference sequence). V dropped 5 bases and J dropped 9 bases, with 17 bases sitting between them. The CDR3 contains 14 residues. The DNA of the CDR3 is TGTGCCAGTAGTGAACTGGCGGGAGTGGCGCCCCAGCATTTT. This gives the protein CASSELAGVAPQHF.

This chain connects TRBV28 to TRBJ1-1; 9 nucleotides align to TRBD1. After removal of 4 bases from V and 0 bases from J, the junction contained 15 bases not matched to a gene. The length of the CDR3 is 19 residues. Germline lookup yields CDR1 MDHEN and CDR2 SYDVKM. The CDR3 bases are TGTGCCAGCAGTTCACTCACAGGGGGCGGAACAACCTTGAACACTGAAGCTTTCTTT. Amino acid sequence: CASSSLTGGGTTLNTEAFF. The full variable domain, in which reference TRBV28 and TRBJ1-1 provide the parts outside the CDR3, is DVKVTQSSRYLVKRTGEKVFLECVQDMDHENMFWYRQDPGLGLRLIYFSYDVKMKEKGDIPEGYSVSREKKERFSLILESASTNQTSMYLCASSSLTGGGTTLNTEAFFGQGTRLTVV.

This chain connects TRBV4-1 to TRBJ2-7; TRBD2 agrees at 8 bases. The V segment lost 4 bases and the J segment 5 bases; nucleotides outside the gene matches: 10. Germline V gives CDR1 MGHRA, CDR2 YSYEKL. The CDR3 is 15 residues long. This CDR3 reads CASSPSPAGDDEQYF. CDR3 nucleotide sequence: TGCGCCAGCAGCCCCAGCCCAGCGGGAGACGACGAGCAGTACTTC.

The gene calls are TRBV28 and TRBJ2-3; D gene ambiguous. V lost 6 bases and J lost 5, with 12 bases in between. This CDR3 contains 13 residues. Germline-derived CDR1 and CDR2 are MDHEN and SYDVKM. The chain's CDR3 is CASSSFHGDTQYF. The CDR3, as DNA: TGTGCCAGCAGCTCCTTTCACGGAGATACGCAGTATTTT.

The chain is built from TRBV6-2 or TRBV6-3 and TRBJ1-1; 7 nucleotides match TRBD1. V trimming: 6 bases; J trimming: 2 bases; junction bases outside the gene matches: 9. CDR1 and CDR2 from the germline V gene are MNHEY and SVGEGT. There are 15 residues in the CDR3. DNA of the CDR3: TGTGCCAGCAGCCGTTACAGGGGATCTAACACTGAAGCTTTCTTT. Translated, it gives CASSRYRGSNTEAFF.

The chain couples TRBV5-1 to TRBJ1-1; 8 positions agree with TRBD1. CDR3 size: 15 residues. J lost 6 bases, V lost 3 bases, and 10 bases had no gene match. Germline V gives CDR1 SGHRS, CDR2 YFSETQ. CDR3 sequence: CASSSLGQGVAEAFF. The CDR3 nucleotides are TGCGCCAGCAGCTCACTCGGACAGGGAGTGGCTGAAGCTTTCTTT.

V is TRBV9 and J is TRBJ1-3; D call uncertain. Germline V gene data show CDR1 as SGDLS and CDR2 as YYNGEE. Between the trimmed V and J ends, which lost 4 bases and 0 bases, there was a span of 14 bases. The CDR3 is made up of 16 amino acids. CDR3 sequence reads: CASSIEGGLSGNTIYF. The CDR3 DNA reads as TGTGCCAGCAGCATAGAGGGAGGCCTCTCTGGAAACACCATATATTTT.